This TCR beta chain emerged from a study of prognosis after radiotherapy for stage I lung cancer. About the study: Non-small cell lung cancer patients were all deemed medically inoperable. Nobody among the patients got concurrent therapy with stereotactic body radiotherapy.

V was clipped by 4 bases and J by 0 bases, with 11 bases between them. Germline CDR1 reads LNHDA; CDR2 reads SQIVND (reference sequence). This CDR3 has 15 amino acids. Genomic DNA provided the template from which TCR beta CDR3 was amplified by two-round multiplex PCR. Round one of PCR was performed, and it used primers specific to each TRBV and TRBJ gene. TCRdb passed the multiplex PCR reads through MiXCR, listing each CDR3 protein once. The table shows 30,000 to 40,000 distinct CDR3 sequences, with around a third occurring only once. Study-wide points: Nobody established whether the expanded TCR clones were specific to the tumor.

Peripheral blood, roughly 6 milliliters per draw, was collected at each of two time points. This clonotype was seen ten or more times. Its antigen is unknown. The material sequenced was PBMCs, taken before or after stereotactic body radiation therapy (not recorded which). This chain links TRBV19 with TRBJ2-3; D possibly matches TRBD1 or TRBD2 (6 bases each). The source is a donor aged 50 or older with non-small cell lung cancer. The CDR3 nucleotides are TGTGCCAGTAGTACCACAGGGACTAGCACAGATACGCAGTATTTT. Translation: CASSTTGTSTDTQYF.